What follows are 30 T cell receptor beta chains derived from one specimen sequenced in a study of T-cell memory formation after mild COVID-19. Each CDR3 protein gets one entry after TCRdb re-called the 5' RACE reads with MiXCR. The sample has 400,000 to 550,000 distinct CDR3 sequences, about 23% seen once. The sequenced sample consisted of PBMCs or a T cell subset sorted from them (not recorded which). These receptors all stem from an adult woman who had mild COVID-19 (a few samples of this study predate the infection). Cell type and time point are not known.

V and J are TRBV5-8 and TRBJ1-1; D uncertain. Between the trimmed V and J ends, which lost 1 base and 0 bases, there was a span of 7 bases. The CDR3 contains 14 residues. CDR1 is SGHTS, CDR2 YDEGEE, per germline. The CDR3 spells CASSLRILNTEAFF. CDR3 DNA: TGTGCCAGCAGCTTGAGAATCTTGAACACTGAAGCTTTCTTT.

CDR3 residues: CSAPDRALSYGYTF. The CDR3 bases are TGCAGTGCTCCGGACAGGGCGCTGAGCTATGGCTACACCTTC. The chain employs TRBV20-1 and TRBJ1-2, with 8 nucleotides matching TRBD1. This CDR3 comprises 14 residues. V shed 5 bases and J 4 bases; nucleotides not matched to a gene: 9. Germline V CDR1 and CDR2: DFQATT, SNEGSKA (reference sequence).

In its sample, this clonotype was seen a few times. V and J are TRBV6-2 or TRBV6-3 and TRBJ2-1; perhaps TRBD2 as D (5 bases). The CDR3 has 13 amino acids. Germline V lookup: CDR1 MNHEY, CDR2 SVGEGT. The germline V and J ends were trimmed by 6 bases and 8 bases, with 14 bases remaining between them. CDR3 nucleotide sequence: TGTGCCAGCAGACATCCTCGGGGTGATGAGCAGTTCTTC. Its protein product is CASRHPRGDEQFF.

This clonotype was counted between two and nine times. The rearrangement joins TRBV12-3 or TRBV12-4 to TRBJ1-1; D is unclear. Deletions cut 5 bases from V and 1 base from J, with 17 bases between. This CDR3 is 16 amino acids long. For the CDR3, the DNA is TGTGCCAGCAGTCCGAGCCGACTACGACGGAACACTGAAGCTTTCTTT. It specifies CASSPSRLRRNTEAFF.

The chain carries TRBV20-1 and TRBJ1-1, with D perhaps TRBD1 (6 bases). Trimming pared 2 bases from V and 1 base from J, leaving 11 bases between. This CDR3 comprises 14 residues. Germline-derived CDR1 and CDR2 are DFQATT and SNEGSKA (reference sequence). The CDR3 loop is CSARLTGRNTEAFF. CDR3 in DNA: TGCAGTGCTAGACTTACAGGGAGGAACACTGAAGCTTTCTTT.

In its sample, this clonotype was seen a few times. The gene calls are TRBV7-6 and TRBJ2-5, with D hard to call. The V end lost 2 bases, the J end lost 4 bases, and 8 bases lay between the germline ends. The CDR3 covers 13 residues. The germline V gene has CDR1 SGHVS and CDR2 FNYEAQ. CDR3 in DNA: TGTGCCAGCAGCTTACGGCTACTAGAGACCCAGTACTTC. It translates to CASSLRLLETQYF.

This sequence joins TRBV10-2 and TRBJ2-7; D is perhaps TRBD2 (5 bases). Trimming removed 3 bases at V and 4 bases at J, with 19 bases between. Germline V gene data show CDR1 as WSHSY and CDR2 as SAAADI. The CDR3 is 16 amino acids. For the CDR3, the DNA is TGCGCCAGCAGTGATCCATTAGGAGGAGGAGGATACGAGCAGTACTTC. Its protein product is CASSDPLGGGGYEQYF.

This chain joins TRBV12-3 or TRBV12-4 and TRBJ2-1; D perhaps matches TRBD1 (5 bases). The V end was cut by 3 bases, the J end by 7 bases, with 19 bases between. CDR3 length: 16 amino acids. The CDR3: CASSFQGPWAVNEQFF. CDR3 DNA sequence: TGTGCCAGCAGTTTTCAGGGTCCTTGGGCGGTGAATGAGCAGTTCTTC.

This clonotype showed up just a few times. For the CDR3, the DNA is TGCAGCGTTGAGGTCCTCACAGATACGCAGTATTTT. Its protein is CSVEVLTDTQYF. The chain recombines TRBV29-1 with TRBJ2-3; D is ambiguous. V was shortened by 3 bases and J by 2 bases, with 6 bases between the two germline ends. The CDR3 sequence is 12 residues long. The germline V gene encodes CDR1 SQVTM and CDR2 ANQGSEA.

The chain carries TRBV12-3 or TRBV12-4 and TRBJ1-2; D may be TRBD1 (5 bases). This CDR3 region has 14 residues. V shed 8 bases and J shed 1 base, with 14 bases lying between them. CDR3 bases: TGTGCCAGCGGTCGGGGCCTGGATAACTATGGCTACACCTTC. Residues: CASGRGLDNYGYTF.

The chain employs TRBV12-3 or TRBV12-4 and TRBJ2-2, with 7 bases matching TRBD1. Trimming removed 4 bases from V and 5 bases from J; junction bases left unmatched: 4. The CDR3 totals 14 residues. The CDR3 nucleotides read TGTGCCAGCAGTTCCGGACAGGCAACCGGGGAGCTGTTTTTT. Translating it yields CASSSGQATGELFF.

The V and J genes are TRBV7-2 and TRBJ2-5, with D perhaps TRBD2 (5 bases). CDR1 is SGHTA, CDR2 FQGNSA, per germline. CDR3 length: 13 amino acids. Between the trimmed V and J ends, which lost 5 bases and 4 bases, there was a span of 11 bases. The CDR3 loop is CASSPRVGETQYF. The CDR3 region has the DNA TGTGCCAGCAGCCCGAGGGTCGGAGAGACCCAGTACTTC.

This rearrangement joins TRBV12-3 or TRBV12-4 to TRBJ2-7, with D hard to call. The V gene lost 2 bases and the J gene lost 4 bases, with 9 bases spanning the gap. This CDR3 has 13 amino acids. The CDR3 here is CASSLNQRYEQYF. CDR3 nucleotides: TGTGCCAGCAGTTTAAATCAGCGTTACGAGCAGTACTTC.

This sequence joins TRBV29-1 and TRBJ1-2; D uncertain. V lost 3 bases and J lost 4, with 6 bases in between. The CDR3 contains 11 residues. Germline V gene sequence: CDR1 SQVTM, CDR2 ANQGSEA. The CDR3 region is CSVDLPYGYTF. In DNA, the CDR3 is TGCAGCGTTGATCTTCCCTATGGCTACACCTTC.

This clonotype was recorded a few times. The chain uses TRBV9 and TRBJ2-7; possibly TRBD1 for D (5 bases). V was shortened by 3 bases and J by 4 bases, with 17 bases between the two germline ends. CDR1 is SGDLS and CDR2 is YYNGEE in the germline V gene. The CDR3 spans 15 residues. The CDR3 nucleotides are TGTGCCAGCAGCGCTAACAAGGGGTACGGTTACGAGCAGTACTTC. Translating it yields CASSANKGYGYEQYF.

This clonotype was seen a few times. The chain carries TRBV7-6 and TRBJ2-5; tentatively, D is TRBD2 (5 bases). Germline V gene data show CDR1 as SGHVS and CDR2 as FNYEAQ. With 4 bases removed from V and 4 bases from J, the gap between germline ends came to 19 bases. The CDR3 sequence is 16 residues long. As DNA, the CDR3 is TGTGCCAGCAGCTCCCCCGACCGGAGGTATGCAGAGACCCAGTACTTC. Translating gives CASSSPDRRYAETQYF.

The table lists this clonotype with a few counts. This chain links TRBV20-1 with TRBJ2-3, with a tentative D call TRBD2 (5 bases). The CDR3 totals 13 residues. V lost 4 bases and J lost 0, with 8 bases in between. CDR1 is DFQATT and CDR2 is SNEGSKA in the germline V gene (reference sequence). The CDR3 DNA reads TGCAGTGCTAACCGGGGAAGCACAGATACGCAGTATTTT. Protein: CSANRGSTDTQYF.

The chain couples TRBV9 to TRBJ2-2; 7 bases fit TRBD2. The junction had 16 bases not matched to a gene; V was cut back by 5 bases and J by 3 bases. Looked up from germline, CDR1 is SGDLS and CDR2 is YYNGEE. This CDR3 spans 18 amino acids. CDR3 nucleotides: TGTGCCAGCAGTGAACAGACCCCGGGACTAATCGACACCGGGGAGCTGTTTTTT. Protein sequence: CASSEQTPGLIDTGELFF.

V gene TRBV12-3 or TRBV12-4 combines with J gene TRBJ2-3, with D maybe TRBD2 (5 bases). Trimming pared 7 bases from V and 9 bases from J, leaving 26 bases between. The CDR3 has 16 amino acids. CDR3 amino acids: CASMIGILLTEGTQYF. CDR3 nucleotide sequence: TGTGCCAGCATGATTGGGATTCTCCTCACAGAGGGAACGCAGTATTTT.

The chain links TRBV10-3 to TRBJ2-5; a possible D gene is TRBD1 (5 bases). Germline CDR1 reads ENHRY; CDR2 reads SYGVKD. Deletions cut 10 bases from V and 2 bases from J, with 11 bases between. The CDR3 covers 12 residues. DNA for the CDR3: TGTGCCACTAGGGGCCTACAAGAGACCCAGTACTTC. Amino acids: CATRGLQETQYF.

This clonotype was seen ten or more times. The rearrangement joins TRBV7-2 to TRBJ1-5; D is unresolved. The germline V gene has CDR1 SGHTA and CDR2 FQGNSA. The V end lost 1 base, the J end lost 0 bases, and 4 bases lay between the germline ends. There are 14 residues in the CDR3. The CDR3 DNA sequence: TGTGCCAGCAGCTTAGATTATAGCAATCAGCCCCAGCATTTT. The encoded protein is CASSLDYSNQPQHF. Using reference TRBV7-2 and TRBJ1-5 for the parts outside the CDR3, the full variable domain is GAGVSQSPSNKVTEKGKDVELRCDPISGHTALYWYRQSLGQGLEFLIYFQGNSAPDKSGLPSDRFSAERTGGSVSTLTIQRTQQEDSAVYLCASSLDYSNQPQHFGDGTRLSIL.

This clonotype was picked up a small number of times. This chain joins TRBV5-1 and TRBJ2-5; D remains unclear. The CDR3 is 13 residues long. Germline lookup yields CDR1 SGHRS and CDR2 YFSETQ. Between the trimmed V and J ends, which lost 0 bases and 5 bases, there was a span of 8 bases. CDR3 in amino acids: CASSLASVETQYF. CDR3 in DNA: TGCGCCAGCAGCTTGGCAAGCGTCGAGACCCAGTACTTC.

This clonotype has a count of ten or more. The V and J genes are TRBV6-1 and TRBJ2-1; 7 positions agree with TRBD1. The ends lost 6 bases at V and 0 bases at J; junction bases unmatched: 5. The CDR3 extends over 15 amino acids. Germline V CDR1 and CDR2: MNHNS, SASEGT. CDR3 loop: CASSRTGRSYNEQFF. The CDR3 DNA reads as TGTGCCAGCAGCAGGACAGGACGCTCCTACAATGAGCAGTTCTTC.

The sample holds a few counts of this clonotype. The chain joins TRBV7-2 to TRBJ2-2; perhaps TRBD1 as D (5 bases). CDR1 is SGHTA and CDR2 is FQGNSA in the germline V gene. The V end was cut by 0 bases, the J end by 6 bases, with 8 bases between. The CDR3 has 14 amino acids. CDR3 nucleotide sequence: TGTGCCAGCAGCTTAGCGACAGACGCCGGGGAGCTGTTTTTT. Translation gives CASSLATDAGELFF.

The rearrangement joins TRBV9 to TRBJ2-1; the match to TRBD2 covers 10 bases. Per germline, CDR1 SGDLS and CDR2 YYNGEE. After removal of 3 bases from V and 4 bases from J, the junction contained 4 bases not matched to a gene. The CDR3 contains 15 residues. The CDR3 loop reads CASSAGTSVYNEQFF. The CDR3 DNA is TGTGCCAGCAGCGCAGGGACTAGCGTTTACAATGAGCAGTTCTTC.

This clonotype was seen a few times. CDR3 residues: CASSYRWVPNQPQHF. CDR3 nucleotide sequence: TGTGCCAGCAGTTACAGATGGGTCCCCAATCAGCCCCAGCATTTT. The V and J genes are TRBV6-2 or TRBV6-3 and TRBJ1-5, with D hard to call. CDR1 and CDR2 (germline): MNHEY, SVGEGT. The CDR3 consists of 15 residues. Between the trimmed V and J ends, which lost 2 bases and 3 bases, there was a span of 11 bases.

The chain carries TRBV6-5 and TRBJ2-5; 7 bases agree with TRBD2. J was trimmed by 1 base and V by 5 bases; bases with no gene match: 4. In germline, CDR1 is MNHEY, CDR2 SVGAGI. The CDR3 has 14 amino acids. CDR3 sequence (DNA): TGTGCCAGCAGTCAGTCTAGCGGCCAAGAGACCCAGTACTTC. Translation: CASSQSSGQETQYF.

The CDR3 DNA sequence: TGCAGCGTTGAATACGAAGGGTCCCAAGAGACCCAGTACTTC. This encodes CSVEYEGSQETQYF. The chain is built from TRBV29-1 and TRBJ2-5; D is undetermined. Germline CDR1 is SQVTM and CDR2 is ANQGSEA. The V gene lost 2 bases and the J gene lost 1 base, with 11 bases spanning the gap. This CDR3 is built from 14 residues.

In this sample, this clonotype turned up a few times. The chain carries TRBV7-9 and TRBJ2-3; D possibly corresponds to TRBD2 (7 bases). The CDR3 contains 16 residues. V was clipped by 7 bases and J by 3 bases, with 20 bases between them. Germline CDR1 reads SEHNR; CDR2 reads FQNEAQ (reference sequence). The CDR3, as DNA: TGTGCCAGCATCAAAGGGCGGGGGCCCCGGACAGATACGCAGTATTTT. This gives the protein CASIKGRGPRTDTQYF.

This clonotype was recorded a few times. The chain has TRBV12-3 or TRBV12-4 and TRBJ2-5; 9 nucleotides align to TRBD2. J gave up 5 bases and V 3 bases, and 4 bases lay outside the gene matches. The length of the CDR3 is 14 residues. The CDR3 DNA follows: TGTGCCAGCAGTTTCGGGACTAGCTCCGAGACCCAGTACTTC. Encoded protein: CASSFGTSSETQYF.